This TCR beta chain was identified in a study of cytomegalovirus exposure and HLA in healthy donors. Study summary: An early data release held tens of millions of unique TCRs from HLA-typed donors. The study, taken as a whole, reports: It was confirmed in vitro that three of the CMV-associated chains were specific for CMV antigens.

Worth noting for this clone: What it binds is not known.

This PCR relied on a set of 60 Vbeta primers and 13 Jbeta primers. Per the original data handling: There were about 80 million unique TCR beta chains by a later count, and about 12 million of them were shared. Method: immunoSEQ multiplex PCR; TCRdb's copy keeps in-frame clones and lacks some. That table gives V, J and clone size, and the DNA gave D and trimming. The table records about 92,000 clones, roughly 80% of them present only once. This receptor was obtained from a man in his fifties in good health and CMV-seropositive. Sequencing was carried out using PBMCs.

Here the CDR3 DNA reads TGTGCCAGCCTGCGGGCAGGGGGCGTCTCTTGGACTGAAGCTTTCTTT. Its translation: CASLRAGGVSWTEAFF. The chain has TRBV7-9 and TRBJ1-1; 8 bases line up with TRBD1. Germline-derived CDR1 and CDR2 are SEHNR and FQNEAQ (reference sequence). The CDR3 is made up of 16 amino acids. The junction had 16 bases not matched to a gene; V was cut back by 8 bases and J by 5 bases. Complete variable domain (other parts from reference TRBV7-9 and TRBJ1-1): DTGVSQNPRHKITKRGQNVTFRCDPISEHNRLYWYRQTLGQGPEFLTYFQNEAQLEKSRLLSDRFSAERPKGSFSTLEIQRTEQGDSAMYLCASLRAGGVSWTEAFFGQGTRLTVV.